Reported below is one TCR beta chain. Original methodology: Quantification of nucleated cells was approximated via reference gene primer amplification. The data were produced by immunoSEQ multiplex PCR, yet TCRdb's version contains in-frame clones alone and is incomplete. Clone size and V and J calls were adopted from that table, with D and trimming inferred from the DNA. The repertoire consists of 90,000 to 140,000 clones, with 81% occurring once and the leading ten covering more than 30%. The data were obtained in a study of blood T cell repertoires in COVID-19. For the study at large: Italy, Spain and the United States were the sources of the convalescent and acute COVID-19 samples.

V lost 1 base, J lost 4 bases, and 4 bases stayed unmatched. The CDR3 runs to 13 residues. The germline V gene has CDR1 GTSNPN and CDR2 SVGIG (reference sequence). The clonotype was recovered from an elderly man with acute or convalescent COVID-19. Sequencing input: peripheral blood. The rearrangement joins TRBV30 to TRBJ2-7; 7 bases line up with TRBD1. CDR3 nucleotide sequence: TGTGCCTGGAGTGGGGACAGCGAATACGAGCAGTACTTC. It yields the protein CAWSGDSEYEQYF. Combining the CDR3 with reference TRBV30 and TRBJ2-7 gives the whole variable domain SQTIHQWPATLVQPVGSPLSLECTVEGTSNPNLYWYRQAAGRGLQLLFYSVGIGQISSEVPQNLSASRPQDRQFILSSKKLLLSDSGFYLCAWSGDSEYEQYFGPGTRLTVT.